These 17 T cell receptor beta chains share one sample of origin, sequenced in a study of blood T cell repertoires in COVID-19. TCRdb keeps only in-frame clones here, not all; method: immunoSEQ multiplex PCR. Here the sample spans approximately 280,000 clones, over 75% being singletons. The sequencing input was peripheral blood. All receptors come from a woman aged 55-69 years with acute or convalescent COVID-19.

The chain employs TRBV19 and TRBJ1-1, with TRBD1 matching 8 bases. From germline, CDR1 is LNHDA and CDR2 SQIVND (reference sequence). The CDR3 totals 14 residues. J lost 2 bases, V lost 7 bases, and 6 bases had no gene match. CDR3 in DNA: TGTGCCAGTAAATGGGCAGGGGGCAACACTGAAGCTTTCTTT. The encoded protein is CASKWAGGNTEAFF.

The chain combines TRBV4-3 with TRBJ2-1; TRBD2 matches at 7 bases. Germline CDR1 LGHNA, CDR2 YSLEER. The trim removed 2 bases at V and 8 bases at J, leaving 6 bases unmatched. This CDR3 is built from 14 residues. The CDR3 DNA reads as TGCGCCAGCAGCCAACTAGCGGTGGCGGATGAGCAGTTCTTC. Its translation: CASSQLAVADEQFF.

The gene calls are TRBV4-2 and TRBJ1-6, with D perhaps TRBD1 (6 bases). Germline loops: CDR1 LGHNA, CDR2 YNFKEQ. The CDR3 runs to 23 residues. V lost 0 bases to trimming and J lost 0 bases, with 27 bases between them. In nucleotides, the CDR3 is TGTGCCAGCAGCCAAGATGGGCCGGACAGTTCCTCAGTCGAGAGCTCCTATAATTCACCCCTCCACTTT. Translating it yields CASSQDGPDSSSVESSYNSPLHF.

The chain joins TRBV28 to TRBJ1-6; TRBD1 aligns across 7 bases. The germline CDR1 and CDR2 sequences are MDHEN and SYDVKM. The CDR3 has 15 residues. V shed 2 bases, J shed 7 bases, and the junction held 5 bases outside the gene matches. CDR3 amino acids: CASSLTQQGNSPLHF. CDR3 DNA: TGTGCCAGCAGTTTAACCCAACAGGGGAATTCACCCCTCCACTTT.

The V gene is TRBV6-5, the J gene TRBJ1-6, with 11 bases that match TRBD1. Germline CDR1 is MNHEY and CDR2 is SVGAGI. After removal of 5 bases from V and 10 bases from J, the junction contained 7 bases not matched to a gene. This CDR3 comprises 15 residues. The CDR3 region is CASSPGTGGLSPLHF. CDR3 DNA: TGTGCCAGCAGTCCCGGGACAGGGGGTCTCTCACCCCTCCACTTT.

The chain has TRBV19 and TRBJ1-5, with D uncertain. The V end was cut by 5 bases, the J end by 0 bases, with 5 bases between. CDR1 and CDR2 from the germline V gene are LNHDA and SQIVND (reference sequence). The CDR3 has 13 amino acids. The CDR3 protein is CASSPISNQPQHF. Written as DNA, the CDR3 is TGTGCCAGTAGTCCCATTAGCAATCAGCCCCAGCATTTT.

The J gene is TRBJ2-1, the V gene TRBV10-3, with 9 bases identical to TRBD2. This CDR3 has 19 amino acids. CDR1 is ENHRY and CDR2 is SYGVKD in the germline V gene. V dropped 6 bases and J dropped 6; count of bases not matched to a gene: 21. The CDR3 sequence: CAIRGPGLAHFPKSNEQFF. CDR3 DNA: TGTGCCATCAGGGGGCCGGGACTAGCCCATTTCCCTAAGAGCAATGAGCAGTTCTTC.

This chain uses TRBV5-1 with TRBJ2-7, with a tentative D call TRBD1 (6 bases). V was clipped by 0 bases and J by 2 bases, with 9 bases between them. This CDR3 has 14 amino acids. From germline, CDR1 is SGHRS and CDR2 YFSETQ. This chain's CDR3 is CASSLGGDTYEQYF. DNA of the CDR3: TGCGCCAGCAGCTTGGGAGGGGACACCTACGAGCAGTACTTC.

This clone was found once. This rearrangement joins TRBV27 to TRBJ1-4; 8 nucleotides match TRBD1. This CDR3 contains 16 residues. Trimming cost V 3 bases and J 8 bases; bases outside gene matches: 11. Germline V CDR1 and CDR2: MNHEY, SMNVEV (reference sequence). The CDR3 region is CASSLGPQGAEEKLFF. CDR3 sequence (DNA): TGTGCCAGCAGTTTGGGTCCTCAGGGGGCTGAAGAAAAACTGTTTTTT.

This clone came up a few times. Other DNA variants within this sample encode the same CDR3. The chain is built from TRBV12-3 or TRBV12-4 and TRBJ1-5; weak D call: TRBD1 (5 bases). V was cut by 8 bases and J by 2 bases, with 7 bases left in between. The CDR3 length is 12 residues. CDR3: CASGGGNQPQHF. The CDR3 DNA reads as TGTGCCAGCGGGGGGGGCAATCAGCCCCAGCATTTT.

J is TRBJ2-1 and V is TRBV5-1; D perhaps matches TRBD1 (5 bases). The CDR3 loop spans 15 amino acids. In germline, CDR1 is SGHRS, CDR2 YFSETQ. Trimming pared 4 bases from V and 4 bases from J, leaving 15 bases between. CDR3 residues: CASSVGAEGYNEQFF. CDR3 bases: TGCGCCAGCAGCGTTGGGGCAGAAGGATACAATGAGCAGTTCTTC.

This chain links TRBV5-1 with TRBJ1-3; 7 nucleotides align to TRBD1. Germline CDR1 reads SGHRS; CDR2 reads YFSETQ. V dropped 3 bases and J dropped 0; count of bases not matched to a gene: 6. The CDR3 covers 16 residues. CDR3 region: CASSYGQESSGNTIYF. As DNA, the CDR3 is TGCGCCAGCAGCTACGGACAGGAGAGCTCTGGAAACACCATATATTTT.

The chain carries TRBV3-1 (or the pseudogene TRBV3-2) and TRBJ1-1; possibly TRBD1 for D (5 bases). The germline gives CDR1 LGHDT, CDR2 YNNKEL (reference sequence). The CDR3 runs 14 residues. Trimming shortened V by 5 bases and J by 11 bases, and 21 bases separated the two germline ends. For the CDR3, the DNA is TGTGCCAGCAGCGTAAATCCGGAGGGACGCGAGGCTTTCTTT. Residues: CASSVNPEGREAFF.

This chain links TRBV27 with TRBJ2-4, with a possible D match to TRBD2 (5 bases). Between the trimmed V and J ends, which lost 5 bases and 1 base, there was a span of 18 bases. This CDR3 spans 17 amino acids. Germline CDR1 MNHEY, CDR2 SMNVEV (reference sequence). The CDR3 here is CASSPRTRWRAKNIQYF. CDR3 DNA sequence: TGTGCCAGCAGTCCTCGAACTAGGTGGCGGGCCAAAAACATTCAGTACTTC.

The chain joins TRBV20-1 to TRBJ1-6; D uncertain. Germline values: CDR1 DFQATT, CDR2 SNEGSKA (reference sequence). Trimming removed 3 bases at V and 6 bases at J, with 9 bases between. The CDR3 is 13 residues long. For the CDR3, the DNA is TGCAGTGCTAGTAGAGCAAGTAATTCACCCCTCCACTTT. It is translated as CSASRASNSPLHF.

The CDR3 region has the DNA TGTGCTAGTGGACCAGCGGGGTACAATGAGCAGTTCTTC. Protein sequence: CASGPAGYNEQFF. The chain joins TRBV12-5 to TRBJ2-1; TRBD2 agrees at 7 bases. V shed 6 bases and J 4 bases; nucleotides not matched to a gene: 3. The CDR3 loop spans 13 amino acids. CDR1 is LGHNT and CDR2 is FRNRAP in the germline V gene.

This clone appeared once. V is TRBV7-3 and J is TRBJ1-4; TRBD1 aligns across 10 bases. From germline, CDR1 is SGHTA and CDR2 FQGTGA. This CDR3 spans 15 amino acids. V was pared by 6 bases and J by 7 bases, with 8 bases of the junction left unmatched. CDR3 nucleotides: TGTGCCAGCAGGCCTCCGGGACAGGGGACTGAAAAACTGTTTTTT. Translated: CASRPPGQGTEKLFF.